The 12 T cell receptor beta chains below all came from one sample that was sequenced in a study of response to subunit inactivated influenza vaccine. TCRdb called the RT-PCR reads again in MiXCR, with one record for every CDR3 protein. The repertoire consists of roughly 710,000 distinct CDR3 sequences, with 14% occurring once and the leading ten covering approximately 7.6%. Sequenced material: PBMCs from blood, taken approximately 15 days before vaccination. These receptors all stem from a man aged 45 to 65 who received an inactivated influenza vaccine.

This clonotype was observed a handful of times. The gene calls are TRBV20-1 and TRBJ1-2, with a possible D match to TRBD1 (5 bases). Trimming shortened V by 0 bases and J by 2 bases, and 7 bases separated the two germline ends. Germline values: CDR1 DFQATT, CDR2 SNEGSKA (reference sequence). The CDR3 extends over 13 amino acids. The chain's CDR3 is CSARDRANYGYTF. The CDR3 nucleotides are TGCAGTGCTAGAGACAGGGCAAACTATGGCTACACCTTC.

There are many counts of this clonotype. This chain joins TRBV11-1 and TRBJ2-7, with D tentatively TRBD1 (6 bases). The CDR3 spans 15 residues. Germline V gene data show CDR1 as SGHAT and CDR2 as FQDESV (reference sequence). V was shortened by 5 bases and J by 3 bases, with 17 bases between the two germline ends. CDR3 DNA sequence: TGTGCCAGCAGCCCAGAGACAGGTCTATACTACGAGCAGTACTTC. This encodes CASSPETGLYYEQYF.

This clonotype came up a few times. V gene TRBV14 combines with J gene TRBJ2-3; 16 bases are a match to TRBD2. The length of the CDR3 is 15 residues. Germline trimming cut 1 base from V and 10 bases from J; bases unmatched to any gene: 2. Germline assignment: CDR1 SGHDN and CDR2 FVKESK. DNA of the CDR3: TGTGCCAGCAGCCAAGCCGGGACTAGCGGGGGGGCGCAGTATTTT. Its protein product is CASSQAGTSGGAQYF.

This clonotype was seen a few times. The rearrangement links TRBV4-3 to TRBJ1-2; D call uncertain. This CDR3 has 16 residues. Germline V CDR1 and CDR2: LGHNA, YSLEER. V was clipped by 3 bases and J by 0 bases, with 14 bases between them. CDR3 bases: TGCGCCAGCAGCCAGGGTCGGGAGAATACTAACTATGGCTACACCTTC. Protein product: CASSQGRENTNYGYTF.

In DNA form, the CDR3 reads TGCAGCGTTACAAGACAGGGTGGTTACGAGCAGTACTTC. Its translation is CSVTRQGGYEQYF. The chain carries TRBV29-1 and TRBJ2-7, with 7 bases aligning to TRBD1. V dropped 5 bases and J dropped 4; count of bases not matched to a gene: 8. This CDR3 spans 13 amino acids. CDR1 and CDR2 (germline): SQVTM, ANQGSEA.

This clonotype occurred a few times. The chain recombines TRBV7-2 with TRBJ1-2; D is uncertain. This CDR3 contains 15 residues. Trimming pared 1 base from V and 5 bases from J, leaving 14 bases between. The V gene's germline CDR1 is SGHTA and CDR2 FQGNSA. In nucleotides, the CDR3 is TGTGCCAGCAGCTTAGGTCTAGATCTTGGGTATGGCTACACCTTC. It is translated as CASSLGLDLGYGYTF.

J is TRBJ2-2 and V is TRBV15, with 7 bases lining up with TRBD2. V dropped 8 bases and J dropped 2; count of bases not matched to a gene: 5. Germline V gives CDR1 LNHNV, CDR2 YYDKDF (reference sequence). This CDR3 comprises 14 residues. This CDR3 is CATLWDYNTGELFF. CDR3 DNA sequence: TGTGCCACCTTATGGGACTACAACACCGGGGAGCTGTTTTTT.

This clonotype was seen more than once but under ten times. CDR3 sequence (DNA): TGTGCCAGAAGCTTCGGGGGGGCCTACGAGCAGTACTTC. Translating gives CARSFGGAYEQYF. V usage is TRBV5-3 and J usage is TRBJ2-7, with TRBD2 matching 8 bases. TRBV5-3 is an open reading frame, and its role is uncertain. V gave up 2 bases and J gave up 2 bases; unmatched junction bases: 0. The CDR3 totals 13 residues.

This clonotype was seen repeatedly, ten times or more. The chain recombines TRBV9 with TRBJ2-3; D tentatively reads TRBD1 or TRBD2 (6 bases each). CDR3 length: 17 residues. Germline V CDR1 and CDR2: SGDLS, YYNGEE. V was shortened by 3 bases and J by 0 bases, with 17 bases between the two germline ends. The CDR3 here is CASSDGGGTKSTDTQYF. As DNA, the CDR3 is TGTGCCAGCAGCGACGGTGGGGGGACAAAAAGCACAGATACGCAGTATTTT.

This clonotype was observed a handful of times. The CDR3 coding sequence is TGTGCCAGCAGACGAACTCGGAACCAGCTTCAGTATTTT. Amino acids: CASRRTRNQLQYF. V and J are TRBV6-6 and TRBJ2-3; no clear D. Trimming removed 6 bases at V and 12 bases at J, with 19 bases between. There are 13 residues in the CDR3. CDR1 is MNHNY and CDR2 is SVGAGI in the germline V gene (reference sequence).

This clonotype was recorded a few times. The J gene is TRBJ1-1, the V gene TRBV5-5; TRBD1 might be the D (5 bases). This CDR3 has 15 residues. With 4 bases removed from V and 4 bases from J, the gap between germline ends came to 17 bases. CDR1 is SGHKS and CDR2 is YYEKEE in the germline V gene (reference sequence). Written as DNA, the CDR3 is TGTGCCAGCAGCGCCGGGGCGTCCGGGGGCACTGAAGCTTTCTTT. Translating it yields CASSAGASGGTEAFF.

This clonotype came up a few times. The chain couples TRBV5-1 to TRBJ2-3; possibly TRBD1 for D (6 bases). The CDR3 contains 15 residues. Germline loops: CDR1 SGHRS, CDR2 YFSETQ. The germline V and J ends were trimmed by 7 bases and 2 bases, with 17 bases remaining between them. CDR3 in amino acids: CASSIQGTFTDTQYF. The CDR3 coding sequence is TGCGCCAGCTCAATACAGGGTACTTTCACAGATACGCAGTATTTT.